Below, 14 T cell receptor beta chains from the same sample are listed, as sequenced in a study of Ad26.COV2.S vaccination and SARS-CoV-2 variants. Profiling relied on immunoSEQ multiplex PCR, and the TCRdb table lists in-frame clones only, not all of them. The table has about 410,000 clones, around 89% seen once. The treatment: some 20 received Ad26.COV2.S at low or high dose, single or two shots; several received placebo; per-sample allocation not given. After the first vaccine or placebo injection, samples were drawn on day 63. The sample in question was peripheral blood, obtained in a trial of Ad26.COV2.S vaccine versus placebo. Receptors originate from a person between 18 and 59 years old who received the Ad26.COV2.S COVID-19 vaccine or a placebo.

The count of this clone is one. This chain joins TRBV10-2 and TRBJ1-4; D possibly corresponds to TRBD1 (5 bases). Per the germline V gene, CDR1 is WSHSY and CDR2 is SAAADI. The CDR3 runs to 15 residues. V was pared by 3 bases and J by 0 bases, with 8 bases between. The chain's CDR3 is CASSDQGPTNEKLFF. The CDR3 nucleotides read TGCGCCAGCAGTGACCAGGGCCCAACTAATGAAAAACTGTTTTTT.

This chain uses TRBV27 with TRBJ2-7, with 10 positions matching TRBD1. This CDR3 spans 15 amino acids. With V trimmed by 2 bases and J by 7 bases, 8 bases remained unmatched. Per germline, CDR1 MNHEY and CDR2 SMNVEV (reference sequence). In DNA, the CDR3 is TGTGCCAGCAGTTTAACGCGACAGGGGGCGGGTGAGCAGTACTTC. Translation gives CASSLTRQGAGEQYF.

The chain recombines TRBV5-4 with TRBJ1-6, with a tentative D call TRBD1 (5 bases). This CDR3 spans 12 amino acids. Trimming left V 4 bases short and J 8 bases short, with 7 bases between. The germline V gene encodes CDR1 SGHNT and CDR2 YYREEE (reference sequence). The CDR3 reads CASSVRDSPLHF. CDR3 sequence (DNA): TGTGCCAGCAGCGTCAGGGATTCACCCCTCCACTTT.

The chain joins TRBV30 to TRBJ1-5; D possibly corresponds to TRBD1 (5 bases). CDR1 is GTSNPN, CDR2 SVGIG, per germline (reference sequence). This CDR3 comprises 14 residues. V lost 3 bases and J lost 2, with 11 bases in between. The CDR3 protein is CAWRQDLGNQPQHF. CDR3 DNA sequence: TGTGCCTGGAGACAGGACCTCGGCAATCAGCCCCAGCATTTT. The full variable domain, rest sourced from reference TRBV30 and TRBJ1-5, is SQTIHQWPATLVQPVGSPLSLECTVEGTSNPNLYWYRQAAGRGLQLLFYSVGIGQISSEVPQNLSASRPQDRQFILSSKKLLLSDSGFYLCAWRQDLGNQPQHFGDGTRLSIL.

V gene TRBV4-1 combines with J gene TRBJ2-6; TRBD1 aligns across 7 bases. The ends lost 4 bases at V and 0 bases at J; junction bases unmatched: 6. This CDR3 comprises 17 residues. CDR1 is MGHRA and CDR2 is YSYEKL in the germline V gene. In DNA form, the CDR3 reads TGCGCCAGCAGCCTAGGGACAGCTAACTCTGGGGCCAACGTCCTGACTTTC. Amino acids: CASSLGTANSGANVLTF.

This clone was recorded only once. The chain combines TRBV29-1 with TRBJ2-3; TRBD2 aligns across 8 bases. V lost 6 bases to trimming and J lost 2 bases; unmatched junction nucleotides: 13. The CDR3 sequence is 16 residues long. Germline CDR1 is SQVTM and CDR2 is ANQGSEA. CDR3 loop: CSVGRILAGDTDTQYF. The CDR3 coding sequence is TGCAGCGTCGGGCGGATTCTAGCGGGCGACACAGATACGCAGTATTTT.

CDR3 in amino acids: CASSVAGAPFNEQFF. The CDR3 nucleotides are TGTGCCAGCAGTGTAGCGGGAGCTCCCTTCAATGAGCAGTTCTTC. The chain couples TRBV2 to TRBJ2-1; 9 nucleotides line up with TRBD2. The germline V gene has CDR1 SNHLY and CDR2 FYNNEI. With 4 bases clipped from V and 6 bases from J, the junction kept 7 bases outside the gene matches. This CDR3 is built from 15 residues.

The chain links TRBV28 to TRBJ2-7; possible D gene TRBD1, 5 bases. Looked up from germline, CDR1 is MDHEN and CDR2 is SYDVKM. The CDR3 has 13 amino acids. V dropped 3 bases and J dropped 4 bases, with 10 bases sitting between them. CDR3 loop: CASSFTRAYEQYF. DNA of the CDR3: TGTGCCAGCAGTTTCACCAGGGCGTACGAGCAGTACTTC.

This chain joins TRBV30 and TRBJ2-2; tentative D call: TRBD1 (6 bases). V was trimmed by 1 base and J by 3 bases, leaving 9 bases between them. Germline CDR1 GTSNPN, CDR2 SVGIG (reference sequence). This CDR3 is built from 14 residues. CDR3 in amino acids: CAWSDRAHTGELFF. CDR3 bases: TGTGCCTGGAGTGACAGGGCTCACACCGGGGAGCTGTTTTTT.

The gene calls are TRBV7-9 and TRBJ1-1; no clear D gene. The length of the CDR3 is 13 residues. Trimming removed 1 base from V and 5 bases from J, with 8 bases in between. CDR1 and CDR2 from the germline V gene are SEHNR and FQNEAQ (reference sequence). CDR3 sequence (DNA): TGTGCCAGCAGCTTAGAGGCAAGGACTGAAGCTTTCTTT. The encoded protein is CASSLEARTEAFF.

The chain uses TRBV5-1 and TRBJ1-3, with D possibly matching TRBD1 (6 bases). CDR3 length equals 16 residues. V shed 4 bases and J shed 4 bases, with 18 bases lying between them. Germline V lookup: CDR1 SGHRS, CDR2 YFSETQ. The CDR3 region is CASSPGTGRSGNTIYF. As DNA, the CDR3 is TGCGCCAGCAGCCCGGGTACAGGGAGGTCCGGAAACACCATATATTTT.

This rearrangement joins TRBV11-2 to TRBJ1-1; no clear D. Trimming left V 0 bases short and J 5 bases short, with 10 bases between. Looked up from germline, CDR1 is SGHAT and CDR2 is FQNNGV. The CDR3 is 14 amino acids. The CDR3 spells CASSLERGPTEAFF. The DNA for the CDR3 is TGTGCCAGCAGCTTAGAACGAGGACCAACTGAAGCTTTCTTT.

V and J are TRBV27 and TRBJ2-7, with TRBD1 identical over 9 bases. This CDR3 contains 16 residues. Germline assignment: CDR1 MNHEY and CDR2 SMNVEV (reference sequence). Trimming took 4 bases from V and 4 from J; bases not matched to a gene: 11. CDR3 sequence reads: CASSYRQGVVLYEQYF. Here the CDR3 DNA reads TGTGCCAGCAGTTATCGACAGGGGGTAGTACTGTACGAGCAGTACTTC.

This clone was seen a single time. The gene calls are TRBV2 and TRBJ2-1; 7 bases map to TRBD1. Germline V CDR1 and CDR2: SNHLY, FYNNEI. Trimming took 7 bases from V and 5 from J; bases not matched to a gene: 8. This CDR3 is 14 amino acids long. For the CDR3, the DNA is TGTGCCAGCAAGCGGACAGGCACCAACAATGAGCAGTTCTTC. This gives the protein CASKRTGTNNEQFF.